The next 24 T cell receptor beta chains were all read from a single sample in a study of T cell repertoires in cytomegalovirus infection. Using its own MiXCR run on the reads, TCRdb lists one record per CDR3 protein. The data contain over 85,000 distinct CDR3 sequences, 15% to 20% of them singletons. Sequences were obtained from PBMCs. The receptors stem from a human donor in good health (CMV status not recorded). Some clones in this sample may be carry-over from other donors' samples.

A remark on this clonotype: The missing conserved phenylalanine or tryptophan at the end of this CDR3 makes a read error likely. Because the CDR3's place on the DNA is in doubt, the DNA is left out and the CDR3 is given as listed by TCRdb. CDR3 region: CSARVDSSYNSPLLL. The rearrangement joins TRBV20-1 to TRBJ1-6. The CDR3 is made up of 15 amino acids, end residues included. From germline, CDR1 is DFQATT and CDR2 SNEGSKA (reference sequence).

Many counts were recorded for this clonotype. This chain uses TRBV7-2 with TRBJ1-3; no firm D call. Germline V gene lookup returns CDR1 SGHTA and CDR2 FQGNSA. The CDR3 contains 15 residues. Trimming left V 3 bases short and J 4 bases short, with 13 bases between. CDR3 loop: CASSFLGNKGNTIYF. The CDR3 DNA is TGTGCCAGCAGCTTTCTGGGGAACAAAGGAAACACCATATATTTT. Full variable domain (rest looked up from reference TRBV7-2 and TRBJ1-3): GAGVSQSPSNKVTEKGKDVELRCDPISGHTALYWYRQSLGQGLEFLIYFQGNSAPDKSGLPSDRFSAERTGGSVSTLTIQRTQQEDSAVYLCASSFLGNKGNTIYFGEGSWLTVV.

In its sample, this clonotype was seen a few times. The chain's CDR3 is CASRPKWGQGYGYTF. The CDR3, as DNA: TGTGCCAGCAGACCTAAATGGGGACAGGGCTATGGCTACACCTTC. The rearrangement links TRBV7-9 to TRBJ1-2; 9 positions match TRBD1. CDR3 length: 15 amino acids. In germline, CDR1 is SEHNR, CDR2 FQNEAQ (reference sequence). Trimming took 6 bases from V and 4 from J; bases not matched to a gene: 9. Combining the CDR3 with reference TRBV7-9 and TRBJ1-2 gives the whole variable domain DTGVSQNPRHKITKRGQNVTFRCDPISEHNRLYWYRQTLGQGPEFLTYFQNEAQLEKSRLLSDRFSAERPKGSFSTLEIQRTEQGDSAMYLCASRPKWGQGYGYTFGSGTRLTVV.

This chain joins TRBV15 and TRBJ1-3; D is possibly TRBD1 (6 bases). Germline loops: CDR1 LNHNV, CDR2 YYDKDF (reference sequence). The CDR3 has 17 residues. Deletions cut 0 bases from V and 0 bases from J, with 12 bases between. CDR3 nucleotides: TGTGCCACCAGCAGAGATCCAGGGACAACCTCTGGAAACACCATATATTTT. It yields the protein CATSRDPGTTSGNTIYF.

The chain recombines TRBV19 with TRBJ1-4; D possibly corresponds to TRBD1 (5 bases). The V gene's germline CDR1 is LNHDA and CDR2 SQIVND (reference sequence). V was pared by 10 bases and J by 0 bases, with 15 bases between. The CDR3 is 15 amino acids. CDR3 amino acids: CATDSPRATNEKLFF. CDR3 in DNA: TGTGCCACGGACTCGCCCAGGGCAACTAATGAAAAACTGTTTTTT. Full variable domain (rest looked up from reference TRBV19 and TRBJ1-4): DGGITQSPKYLFRKEGQNVTLSCEQNLNHDAMYWYRQDPGQGLRLIYYSQIVNDFQKGDIAEGYSVSREKKESFPLTVTSAQKNPTAFYLCATDSPRATNEKLFFGSGTQLSVL.

Only a few counts were recorded for this clonotype. The chain carries TRBV7-2 and TRBJ2-4; TRBD1 is a possible D gene (6 bases). This CDR3 contains 13 residues. The V end lost 6 bases, the J end lost 9 bases, and 15 bases lay between the germline ends. The germline CDR1 and CDR2 sequences are SGHTA and FQGNSA. CDR3 in amino acids: CASSQTPQGIQYF. CDR3 sequence (DNA): TGTGCCAGCAGTCAGACACCACAGGGCATTCAGTACTTC.

This clonotype has at least ten counts. The chain couples TRBV7-2 to TRBJ2-5, with D possibly being TRBD2 (6 bases). Germline V gene data show CDR1 as SGHTA and CDR2 as FQGNSA. The V and J ends lost 5 bases and 3 bases respectively, with 13 bases between them. The CDR3 has 14 residues. In nucleotides, the CDR3 is TGTGCCAGCAGCGCCCGGGGGTATAAAGAGACCCAGTACTTC. This gives the protein CASSARGYKETQYF.

This clonotype was counted a few times. V usage is TRBV19 and J usage is TRBJ2-1; D call uncertain. The germline gives CDR1 LNHDA, CDR2 SQIVND (reference sequence). V lost 4 bases and J lost 5, with 9 bases in between. This CDR3 has 13 amino acids. Here the CDR3 DNA reads TGTGCCAGTAGTACTCTTACCAACAATGAGCAGTTCTTC. It encodes CASSTLTNNEQFF.

This rearrangement joins TRBV6-6 to TRBJ1-4; TRBD1 matches at 10 bases. V lost 2 bases and J lost 4; bases outside the gene matches: 1. The CDR3 runs 15 residues. Per germline, CDR1 MNHNY and CDR2 SVGAGI (reference sequence). The CDR3 DNA sequence: TGTGCCAGCAGTTACCGGACAGGGGGTAATGAAAAACTGTTTTTT. Translating it yields CASSYRTGGNEKLFF.

This clonotype was counted between two and nine times. The chain joins TRBV30 to TRBJ1-4; D uncertain. Trimming removed 0 bases from V and 8 bases from J, with 10 bases in between. The CDR3 extends over 13 amino acids. CDR1 is GTSNPN and CDR2 is SVGIG in the germline V gene (reference sequence). The chain's CDR3 is CAWSVQAVEKLFF. The CDR3 nucleotides are TGTGCCTGGAGTGTCCAGGCGGTGGAAAAACTGTTTTTT.

The chain links TRBV19 to TRBJ1-3; D gene uncertain. V lost 5 bases and J 2 bases, leaving 7 bases between the germline ends. There are 13 residues in the CDR3. Germline CDR1 is LNHDA and CDR2 is SQIVND (reference sequence). The CDR3 bases are TGTGCCAGTAGTTTACAAGCTGGAAACACCATATATTTT. Protein: CASSLQAGNTIYF.

This clonotype was counted ten times or more. The chain joins TRBV7-2 to TRBJ2-2; D possibly matches TRBD1 or TRBD2 (5 bases each). Trimming took 5 bases from V and 4 from J, leaving 11 bases between them. The CDR3 sequence is 14 residues long. Germline-derived CDR1 and CDR2 are SGHTA and FQGNSA. CDR3 in amino acids: CASSRDGSTGELFF. The CDR3 DNA reads as TGTGCCAGCAGCCGGGACGGAAGCACCGGGGAGCTGTTTTTT.

This clonotype appeared many times. This chain joins TRBV7-2 and TRBJ1-1, with no clear D. V dropped 0 bases and J dropped 10 bases, with 9 bases sitting between them. Germline loops: CDR1 SGHTA, CDR2 FQGNSA. This CDR3 has 12 amino acids. CDR3 protein: CASSLAGAVAFF. The CDR3 DNA reads as TGTGCCAGCAGCTTAGCGGGCGCCGTAGCTTTCTTT.

In this sample, this clonotype turned up many times. The rearrangement links TRBV7-2 to TRBJ1-5; D ambiguous. Germline V gives CDR1 SGHTA, CDR2 FQGNSA. Trimming pared 5 bases from V and 3 bases from J, leaving 14 bases between. The CDR3 is made up of 15 amino acids. CDR3 bases: TGTGCCAGCAGCCCTATGGACCGATTCAATCAGCCCCAGCATTTT. Translation gives CASSPMDRFNQPQHF.

This clonotype was seen only a few times. The chain links TRBV20-1 to TRBJ1-1; no clear D gene. The CDR3 sequence is 13 residues long. The germline V gene has CDR1 DFQATT and CDR2 SNEGSKA (reference sequence). V lost 0 bases and J 3 bases, leaving 8 bases between the germline ends. CDR3 sequence (DNA): TGCAGTGCTAGAGAGGGAGGGTACACTGAAGCTTTCTTT. Its translation is CSAREGGYTEAFF.

In the case of this clonotype: Given a much more abundant clone one base away, this may be a read error. The chain links TRBV7-2 to TRBJ2-5; D gene unclear. V gave up 11 bases and J gave up 5 bases, with 15 bases separating them. CDR3 length: 12 residues. CDR1 and CDR2 (germline): SGHTA, FQGNSA. The CDR3 loop reads CADLFRPETQYF. CDR3 coding DNA: TGTGCCGACCTTTTTCGGCCGGAGACCCAGTACTTC.

This clonotype was seen more than once but under ten times. Mismatch with germline at one junction end may stem from a read error. The chain employs TRBV7-3 and TRBJ2-1; D is unclear. The germline V gene encodes CDR1 SGHTA and CDR2 FQGTGA. The CDR3 totals 11 residues. The CDR3 nucleotides read TGTGCCAGCAGCTCCTCCAATGAGCAGTTCTTC. Translation: CASSSSNEQFF. The full variable domain, rest sourced from reference TRBV7-3 and TRBJ2-1, is GAGVSQTPSNKVTEKGKYVELRCDPISGHTALYWYRQSLGQGPEFLIYFQGTGAADDSGLPNDRFFAVRPEGSVSTLKIQRTERGDSAVYLCASSSSNEQFFGPGTRLTVL.

CDR3 sequence (DNA): TGTGCCAGCAGCCAAATATCGTATGAAAAACTGTTTTTT. It is translated as CASSQISYEKLFF. This chain joins TRBV28 and TRBJ1-4; no definite D call. Trimming removed 6 bases from V and 6 bases from J, with 11 bases in between. Germline loops: CDR1 MDHEN, CDR2 SYDVKM. This CDR3 spans 13 amino acids.

The chain uses TRBV15 and TRBJ2-1; D may be TRBD1 (5 bases). The CDR3 covers 15 residues. From germline, CDR1 is LNHNV and CDR2 YYDKDF (reference sequence). Between the trimmed V and J ends, which lost 6 bases and 0 bases, there was a span of 12 bases. The CDR3 nucleotides are TGTGCCACCAGAGGGGCCCCGAGCTCCTACAATGAGCAGTTCTTC. It encodes CATRGAPSSYNEQFF.

Many counts were recorded for this clonotype. The V and J genes are TRBV6-5 and TRBJ2-2, with 8 bases identical to TRBD1. The CDR3 spans 15 residues. The germline gives CDR1 MNHEY, CDR2 SVGAGI. V gave up 5 bases and J gave up 5 bases; unmatched junction bases: 7. CDR3 in DNA: TGTGCCAGCAGTCCCCAGGGGGCTGGTACCGGGGAGCTGTTTTTT. As protein: CASSPQGAGTGELFF.

This clonotype turned up a few times. The chain uses TRBV15 and TRBJ1-5; D not certain. The CDR3 has 15 residues. Trimming took 2 bases from V and 6 from J, leaving 14 bases between them. Germline V CDR1 and CDR2: LNHNV, YYDKDF (reference sequence). The CDR3 is CATSRSDPRSQPQHF. In nucleotides, the CDR3 is TGTGCCACCAGCAGATCAGACCCACGGAGTCAGCCCCAGCATTTT. The full variable domain, in which reference TRBV15 and TRBJ1-5 provide the parts outside the CDR3, is DAMVIQNPRYQVTQFGKPVTLSCSQTLNHNVMYWYQQKSSQAPKLLFHYYDKDFNNEADTPDNFQSRRPNTSFCFLDIRSPGLGDTAMYLCATSRSDPRSQPQHFGDGTRLSIL.

The rearrangement links TRBV6-2 or TRBV6-3 to TRBJ2-7; D gene unclear. Germline assignment: CDR1 MNHEY and CDR2 SVGEGT. V gave up 3 bases and J gave up 5 bases, with 8 bases separating them. The CDR3 sequence is 12 residues long. In DNA form, the CDR3 reads TGTGCCAGCAGTTATTTTCACCACGAGCAGTACTTC. It yields the protein CASSYFHHEQYF.

This clonotype was seen at least ten times. This chain connects TRBV6-2 or TRBV6-3 to TRBJ2-3, with D perhaps being TRBD1 or TRBD2 (5 bases each). The germline CDR1 and CDR2 sequences are MNHEY and SVGEGT. CDR3 length: 14 amino acids. Trimming removed 0 bases at V and 5 bases at J, with 9 bases between. CDR3 in amino acids: CASSYSAGRDTQYF. Here the CDR3 DNA reads TGTGCCAGCAGTTACTCGGCAGGGAGAGATACGCAGTATTTT.

In its sample, this clonotype was seen many times. V gene TRBV11-3 combines with J gene TRBJ2-3; 9 bases align to TRBD1. The CDR3 loop spans 16 amino acids. Germline V gene sequence: CDR1 SGHNT, CDR2 YENEEA. V trimming: 0 bases; J trimming: 2 bases; junction bases outside the gene matches: 3. The CDR3 protein is CASSLETGGHTDTQYF. CDR3 bases: TGTGCCAGCAGCTTAGAAACAGGGGGCCACACAGATACGCAGTATTTT.